These T cell receptor beta chains were read from a single sample in a study of T-cell reconstitution after alpha-beta-depleted transplantation in children. TCRdb called the PCR reads again in MiXCR, with one record for every CDR3 protein. The sample records about 1,000,000 distinct CDR3 sequences, about 29% being singletons. The sample here was PBMCs, mostly from graft donor cells, taken 360 days after TCRalphabeta/CD19-depleted stem cell transplant. These TCRs come from a boy younger than two who had a stem cell transplant for SCID, so the T cells may come from the graft donor. CDR3s include the opening cysteine and the closing phenylalanine or tryptophan. The D gene is left open where the match is weak. Size tells how often a clone was seen (once, few, many) or the class of an expanded clone, and some rows leave it out.

cdr3_nt,cdr3_aa,j_call,d_call,v_call,clone_size
TGTGCCAGCAGCCAGGGTAGGGTTGCCTACGAGCAGTACTTC,CASSQGRVAYEQYF,TRBJ2-7,-,TRBV4-2,-
TGCGCCAGCAGCCTCGGGACAGGGGAACACAATGAGCAGTTCTTC,CASSLGTGEHNEQFF,TRBJ2-1,TRBD1,TRBV5-1,-
TGTGCCATCAGTGAGGACAGGGGGAGGAGTACAGATACGCAGTATTTT,CAISEDRGRSTDTQYF,TRBJ2-3,TRBD1,TRBV10-3,few
TGTGCCAGCAGCTTGGGACTAGCGGAGAGGGGGCAGTTCTTC,CASSLGLAERGQFF,TRBJ2-1,TRBD2,TRBV7-2,-
TGTGCCAGCAGCCGGTCTAGCGGGGTCTCCTACGAGCAGTACTTC,CASSRSSGVSYEQYF,TRBJ2-7,TRBD2,TRBV3-1,-
TGCAGTGCTAGAGGAAGACAGGGGTTGCAGCCCCAGCATTTT,CSARGRQGLQPQHF,TRBJ1-5,TRBD1,TRBV20-1,few
TGCAGTGCTAGACAGGACTCCATGAACACTGAAGCTTTCTTT,CSARQDSMNTEAFF,TRBJ1-1,-,TRBV20-1,few
TGTGCCAGCAGTTCCACAGGACTAGCGGGGTATCATGAGCAGTTCTTC,CASSSTGLAGYHEQFF,TRBJ2-1,TRBD2,TRBV28,-
TGTGCCAGCAGTTTTCGGGGACGGAGATCCTACGAGCAGTACTTC,CASSFRGRRSYEQYF,TRBJ2-7,-,TRBV28,-
TGTGCCAGCAGCAACCCCACCTCCTACGAGCAGTACTTC,CASSNPTSYEQYF,TRBJ2-7,-,TRBV21-1,few
TGTGCCAGCAGCTTAGATGTGGGAGCGCAGACCCAGTACTTC,CASSLDVGAQTQYF,TRBJ2-5,-,TRBV11-2,few
TGTGCCAGCAGCTCAAGTCCCGATGACACTGAAGCTTTCTTT,CASSSSPDDTEAFF,TRBJ1-1,-,TRBV7-8,few
TGTGCCAGCAGCTTTAATCCGGGGGGGGTAGGTGTCACTGAAGCTTTCTTT,CASSFNPGGVGVTEAFF,TRBJ1-1,-,TRBV7-3,few
TGTGCCAGCAGTTTACTAGCGGGGATCGATGAGCAGTTCTTC,CASSLLAGIDEQFF,TRBJ2-1,TRBD2,TRBV12-3/TRBV12-4,few
TGTGCCAGCAGTTTATCCCCCAGATCAGGTGAAGCTTTCTTT,CASSLSPRSGEAFF,TRBJ1-1,-,TRBV28,many
TGCGCCAGCAGCCAGAGAGAGGGCGGGTACACTGAAGCTTTCTTT,CASSQREGGYTEAFF,TRBJ1-1,-,TRBV4-1,many
TGTGCCAGCAGTTTATCGTGGGGGAGCGGGGGGACCCAGTACTTC,CASSLSWGSGGTQYF,TRBJ2-5,TRBD2,TRBV27,-
TGTGCCAGCAGTGAGGTTCAGGGACAGCAAGAGACCCAGTACTTC,CASSEVQGQQETQYF,TRBJ2-5,TRBD1,TRBV2,few
TGCAGTGCCATAGGACAGCATCCGGGCCAAGAGACCCAGTACTTC,CSAIGQHPGQETQYF,TRBJ2-5,-,TRBV20-1,once
TGTGCCAGCAGCACGACAGGAGTACGAGAGACCCAGTACTTC,CASSTTGVRETQYF,TRBJ2-5,-,TRBV9,-
TGTGCCAGCAGCTTAGTCGGTACAGCCTCTGGAAACACCATATATTTT,CASSLVGTASGNTIYF,TRBJ1-3,-,TRBV7-9,few
TGTGCCAGCAGCTTAGGGGGAGGGGCCTCCTCAGGGAATCAGCCCCAGCATTTT,CASSLGGGASSGNQPQHF,TRBJ1-5,-,TRBV11-2,-
TGTGCCAGCAGCCAAGTCCCCGGGACGCGGAAGTCCTACGAGCAGTACTTC,CASSQVPGTRKSYEQYF,TRBJ2-7,-,TRBV3-1,few
TGTGCCAGCAGGGAGACATCGGAAAACACTGAAGCTTTCTTT,CASRETSENTEAFF,TRBJ1-1,-,TRBV2,few
TGCAGCGTTGCCCAGATTAGGGAAGCCAAAAACATTCAGTACTTC,CSVAQIREAKNIQYF,TRBJ2-4,-,TRBV29-1,few
TGCGCCAGCAGCTTGGTGGTGTCAGGGGTGAGCTACGAGCAGTACTTC,CASSLVVSGVSYEQYF,TRBJ2-7,-,TRBV5-1,few
TGTGCCAGCAGTACGCCGCGGGGGGGGAACACCGGGGAGCTGTTTTTT,CASSTPRGGNTGELFF,TRBJ2-2,TRBD2,TRBV12-3/TRBV12-4,-
TGTGCCAGCAGTTTACCCCCAGGGGTCGAAGCTTTCTTT,CASSLPPGVEAFF,TRBJ1-1,-,TRBV12-3/TRBV12-4,-
TGCAGTGCTAGAACCGCGGACAGGAACACCGGGGAGCTGTTTTTT,CSARTADRNTGELFF,TRBJ2-2,-,TRBV20-1,few
TGTGCCAGCAGCTTAGATCCGGGGTCTCTCGAAGAGACCCAGTACTTC,CASSLDPGSLEETQYF,TRBJ2-5,-,TRBV11-2,once
TGCGCCAGCAGCTTGGTAGGGGGAACCCTCTACAATGAGCAGTTCTTC,CASSLVGGTLYNEQFF,TRBJ2-1,-,TRBV5-1,few
TGTGCCAGCTCACCGGGACTCCTGTACCAAGAGACCCAGTACTTC,CASSPGLLYQETQYF,TRBJ2-5,-,TRBV18,-
TGTGCCATCGGGGCGGGGGGGCCTATGGCTGAAGCTTTCTTT,CAIGAGGPMAEAFF,TRBJ1-1,-,TRBV10-3,few
TGTGCCATCAGTGAACCGGGACTAGGGGGCTCCTACGAGCAGTACTTC,CAISEPGLGGSYEQYF,TRBJ2-7,TRBD2,TRBV10-3,few
TGCAGTGCTAGAACAGGGACAGGGGGATTCTACGAGCAGTACTTC,CSARTGTGGFYEQYF,TRBJ2-7,TRBD1,TRBV20-1,-
TGTGCCAGCAGCTTAAGTATCGGGACAGGGTATGGGGAGACCCAGTACTTC,CASSLSIGTGYGETQYF,TRBJ2-5,TRBD1,TRBV7-2,-
TGCAGTGCTAGAGATCGGGGAATAGGGACTTTCTATGGCTACACCTTC,CSARDRGIGTFYGYTF,TRBJ1-2,-,TRBV20-1,-
TGCAGTGCGAGGGGGACAGTTGTCTCCTACAATGAGCAGTTCTTC,CSARGTVVSYNEQFF,TRBJ2-1,TRBD1,TRBV20-1,-
TGTGCCAGCAGCTTAGACCAGACGGCCACCGGGGAGCTGTTTTTT,CASSLDQTATGELFF,TRBJ2-2,-,TRBV7-9,-
TGTGCCAGCAGTGATCCTAGAGGGGGCTACGAGCAGTACTTC,CASSDPRGGYEQYF,TRBJ2-7,-,TRBV2,-
TGTGCCAGCAGCTTAATAAGGAGCTCCTACAATGAGCAGTTCTTC,CASSLIRSSYNEQFF,TRBJ2-1,-,TRBV7-9,-
TGTGCCATCAGTGCAGGGAGGGGTGCATCCGAGCAGTACTTC,CAISAGRGASEQYF,TRBJ2-7,TRBD2,TRBV10-3,once
-,CASSTSPGSGSTSGNTIYF,TRBJ1-3,-,TRBV6-2/TRBV6-3,-
TGTGCCAGCAGTGGGTCCGGGGTCTGGGAGACCCAGTACTTC,CASSGSGVWETQYF,TRBJ2-5,-,TRBV2,few
TGTGCCAGCAGCTCAGGACTAGCGGGGGCCTACTACGAGCAGTACTTC,CASSSGLAGAYYEQYF,TRBJ2-7,TRBD2,TRBV7-6,-
TGTGCCAGTAGTATCCGGACAGTAGGCAATGAGCAGTTCTTC,CASSIRTVGNEQFF,TRBJ2-1,-,TRBV19,few
TGTGCCAGCAGTGTACTAGCGGGGGTTGAGCAGTTCTTC,CASSVLAGVEQFF,TRBJ2-1,TRBD2,TRBV2,few
TGTGCCAGCTCCCCAGGGACAGGGGTAGCGTATGAGCAGTTCTTC,CASSPGTGVAYEQFF,TRBJ2-1,TRBD1,TRBV18,-
TGTGCCTGGAATGACAGGGGGTTGAACACTGAAGCTTTCTTT,CAWNDRGLNTEAFF,TRBJ1-1,TRBD1,TRBV30,-
TGTGCCAGCGAGGGGAGCTCCTACAATGAGCAGTTCTTC,CASEGSSYNEQFF,TRBJ2-1,-,TRBV13,few
TGCAGTGCTAGTCCCGGGGCCAAAAACATTCAGTACTTC,CSASPGAKNIQYF,TRBJ2-4,-,TRBV20-1,-
TGCGCCAGCAGCTTAATTCATGGGTCATTGAGAGAGACCCAGTACTTC,CASSLIHGSLRETQYF,TRBJ2-5,-,TRBV5-1,-
TGTGCCATCAGTGCGCGACTAGCGGGGGCTACAGATACGCAGTATTTT,CAISARLAGATDTQYF,TRBJ2-3,TRBD2,TRBV10-3,-
TGCAGTGCTATACAAGAACGAATATTCGAGCAGTACTTC,CSAIQERIFEQYF,TRBJ2-7,-,TRBV20-1,once
TGTGCCAGCAGTCCGGACAGGGGGCCTCAGCCCCAGCATTTT,CASSPDRGPQPQHF,TRBJ1-5,TRBD1,TRBV6-1,-